This paragraph reports one T cell receptor beta chain. The data were obtained in a study of shared clonotypes between healthy human individuals. Naive CD8 cells lacked CD45RO, underwent positive selection for CCR7 and left out terminally differentiated effector memory CD45RA+ cells. Donors were Caucasian adults residing in Nashville, Tennessee, USA. The CDR3 sequence is 13 residues long. V lost 2 bases to trimming and J lost 7 bases, with 8 bases between them. CDR1 is LNHDA and CDR2 is SQIVND in the germline V gene (reference sequence). At the deep level, the assay was run. Original processing methods: Junction-only sequences without quality scores came from ImmunoSEQ, so filtering differed. Repertoires were generated with immunoSEQ multiplex PCR, while TCRdb's copy carries only in-frame clones and drops some. That table gives V, J and clone size, and the DNA gave D and trimming. The table lists more than 550,000 clones, approximately 90% of them singletons.

The source of this sequence is a man aged 30 to 39 in good health. The sample comprised naive CD8+ T cells sorted from blood. The chain links TRBV19 to TRBJ1-4; D gene unclear. This chain's CDR3 is CASSIQTGEKLFF. DNA of the CDR3: TGTGCCAGTAGTATACAGACGGGTGAAAAACTGTTTTTT.